Listed here are 27 T cell receptor beta chains from one sample, sequenced in a study of shared clonotypes between healthy human individuals. Libraries were prepared by immunoSEQ multiplex PCR; TCRdb keeps only in-frame clonotypes and omits some of them. The sample has about 1.4 million clones, around 97% seen once. Sequencing used naive CD4+ T cells sorted from blood. Subset specified: CD45RA+ positively selected. These receptors all stem from a man aged 25 to 45 in good health.

The V gene is TRBV21-1, the J gene TRBJ2-1. TRBV21-1 is a pseudogene segment. The CDR3 has 15 residues. In DNA, the CDR3 is TGTGCCAGCAGCAAAGTAACGGGACCTCACAATGAGCAGTTCTTC. It yields the protein CASSKVTGPHNEQFF.

Details on this clone: The same CDR3 is also encoded by other DNA sequences in this sample. J is TRBJ2-5 and V is TRBV29-1, with 8 nucleotides matching TRBD2. Per the germline V gene, CDR1 is SQVTM and CDR2 is ANQGSEA. V trimming: 3 bases; J trimming: 5 bases; junction bases outside the gene matches: 2. This CDR3 is built from 12 residues. The CDR3 coding sequence is TGCAGCGTTGACCGGGGGGGCGAGACCCAGTACTTC. Translation gives CSVDRGGETQYF.

This clone is a singleton in its sample. This chain uses TRBV19 with TRBJ2-5; 10 bases agree with TRBD1. This CDR3 is built from 13 residues. Germline V gives CDR1 LNHDA, CDR2 SQIVND (reference sequence). Trimming at V came to 10 bases and at J to 4 bases, leaving 6 bases not matched to a gene. CDR3: CATRDRGRETQYF. The DNA for the CDR3 is TGTGCCACTCGGGACAGGGGCCGAGAGACCCAGTACTTC.

This chain uses TRBV19 with TRBJ1-5; D is ambiguous. The germline V and J ends were trimmed by 6 bases and 9 bases, with 12 bases remaining between them. Germline V gene sequence: CDR1 LNHDA, CDR2 SQIVND (reference sequence). This CDR3 spans 12 amino acids. CDR3 region: CASSDPGWPQHF. As DNA, the CDR3 is TGTGCCAGTAGCGACCCCGGGTGGCCCCAGCATTTT. The variable domain in full, completed from reference TRBV19 and TRBJ1-5, reads DGGITQSPKYLFRKEGQNVTLSCEQNLNHDAMYWYRQDPGQGLRLIYYSQIVNDFQKGDIAEGYSVSREKKESFPLTVTSAQKNPTAFYLCASSDPGWPQHFGDGTRLSIL.

The chain combines TRBV2 with TRBJ2-3, with TRBD1 matching 10 bases. There are 13 residues in the CDR3. Germline V lookup: CDR1 SNHLY, CDR2 FYNNEI. V shed 9 bases, J shed 4 bases, and the junction held 4 bases outside the gene matches. CDR3 DNA: TGTGCCAGATCCGGGACAGGGGCAGATACGCAGTATTTT. Translating gives CARSGTGADTQYF.

The gene calls are TRBV5-1 and TRBJ2-1; D is undetermined. Trimming cost V 1 base and J 5 bases, with 16 bases left between them. Per germline, CDR1 SGHRS and CDR2 YFSETQ. CDR3 length: 16 residues. The CDR3 coding sequence is TGCGCCAGCAGCTTGTCCGGAACTCTTGGGGACAATGAGCAGTTCTTC. Translated, it gives CASSLSGTLGDNEQFF.

This rearrangement joins TRBV18 to TRBJ1-3; possible D gene TRBD1, 5 bases. The CDR3 has 15 residues. Germline values: CDR1 KGHSH, CDR2 LQKENI. The V end lost 2 bases, the J end lost 0 bases, and 8 bases lay between the germline ends. Written as DNA, the CDR3 is TGTGCCAGCTCACCAGGACAAGTCTCTGGAAACACCATATATTTT. This sequence encodes CASSPGQVSGNTIYF.

The V call is TRBV19, the J call TRBJ2-1; 12 nucleotides match TRBD2. Germline assignment: CDR1 LNHDA and CDR2 SQIVND (reference sequence). The CDR3 is 18 residues long. V was clipped by 4 bases and J by 6 bases; unmatched bases: 13. The CDR3 here is CASSSPTGLAGMINEQFF. The CDR3 nucleotides are TGTGCCAGTAGTAGCCCGACCGGACTAGCGGGAATGATCAATGAGCAGTTCTTC. The variable domain in full, with the rest retrieved from reference TRBV19 and TRBJ2-1, is DGGITQSPKYLFRKEGQNVTLSCEQNLNHDAMYWYRQDPGQGLRLIYYSQIVNDFQKGDIAEGYSVSREKKESFPLTVTSAQKNPTAFYLCASSSPTGLAGMINEQFFGPGTRLTVL.

This rearrangement joins TRBV16 to TRBJ1-1, with 7 bases fitting TRBD1. V lost 4 bases and J lost 1; bases outside the gene matches: 9. The CDR3 is 16 amino acids. The germline V gene encodes CDR1 KGHSY and CDR2 FQNENV. CDR3 nucleotides: TGTGCCAGCAGCCGTAGACAGGGCGTAGGGAACACTGAAGCTTTCTTT. Translating it yields CASSRRQGVGNTEAFF.

For the CDR3, the DNA is TGTGCCAGCGACACGTTATCCGGGACAGTCAATGAGCAGTTCTTC. Translating it yields CASDTLSGTVNEQFF. This chain joins TRBV6-1 and TRBJ2-1, with 7 bases matching TRBD1. Germline V gene sequence: CDR1 MNHNS, CDR2 SASEGT. The V segment lost 8 bases and the J segment 6 bases; nucleotides outside the gene matches: 13. The CDR3 runs to 15 residues.

The chain couples TRBV28 to TRBJ2-1; 7 nucleotides line up with TRBD2. Per the germline V gene, CDR1 is MDHEN and CDR2 is SYDVKM. The CDR3 loop spans 14 amino acids. Trimming removed 6 bases from V and 3 bases from J; junction bases left unmatched: 5. The chain's CDR3 is CASRHRDYYNEQFF. The CDR3 DNA sequence: TGTGCCAGCAGGCACCGGGACTACTACAATGAGCAGTTCTTC.

The rearrangement joins TRBV18 to TRBJ2-7; D is unresolved. Trimming cost V 3 bases and J 7 bases, with 7 bases left between them. Germline loops: CDR1 KGHSH, CDR2 LQKENI. The CDR3 is made up of 11 amino acids. The CDR3 here is CASSPKEEQYF. CDR3 bases: TGTGCCAGCTCACCGAAGGAGGAGCAGTACTTC.

V is TRBV19 and J is TRBJ1-1; 9 bases agree with TRBD1. Germline trimming cut 6 bases from V and 2 bases from J; bases unmatched to any gene: 10. This CDR3 contains 16 residues. Germline loops: CDR1 LNHDA, CDR2 SQIVND (reference sequence). This chain's CDR3 is CASRKASGQGNTEAFF. CDR3 nucleotide sequence: TGTGCCAGTAGGAAGGCTTCGGGACAGGGAAACACTGAAGCTTTCTTT.

This clone was detected once. The chain couples TRBV5-1 to TRBJ2-1; a weak D match, TRBD2 (5 bases). Trimming cost V 1 base and J 9 bases, with 17 bases left between them. CDR1 and CDR2 from the germline V gene are SGHRS and YFSETQ. CDR3 size: 15 residues. In DNA, the CDR3 is TGCGCCAGCAGCTTGCGGGAAGCGGAGATCGGTGAGCAGTTCTTC. Its protein is CASSLREAEIGEQFF.

The rearrangement joins TRBV19 to TRBJ1-1, with a possible D match to TRBD1 (5 bases). Germline assignment: CDR1 LNHDA and CDR2 SQIVND (reference sequence). The CDR3 is 15 amino acids. Trimming removed 2 bases from V and 1 base from J, with 11 bases in between. CDR3 loop: CASSIRSGPNTEAFF. The CDR3 DNA follows: TGTGCCAGTAGTATAAGGTCGGGGCCGAACACTGAAGCTTTCTTT.

This chain connects TRBV6-6 to TRBJ2-3, with D unclear. This CDR3 region has 14 residues. V was pared by 7 bases and J by 2 bases, with 13 bases between. Germline CDR1 and CDR2: MNHNY and SVGAGI (reference sequence). Here the CDR3 DNA reads TGTGCCAGCACCCCCCTCCCCTTCACAGATACGCAGTATTTT. As protein: CASTPLPFTDTQYF.

The V call is TRBV7-8, the J call TRBJ1-2, with D hard to call. Per germline, CDR1 SGHVS and CDR2 FQNEAQ. This CDR3 has 15 amino acids. The V end lost 5 bases, the J end lost 0 bases, and 13 bases lay between the germline ends. The CDR3 protein is CASSPARIANYGYTF. The CDR3, as DNA: TGTGCCAGCAGCCCAGCACGGATAGCTAACTATGGCTACACCTTC. The complete variable domain, with remaining parts taken from reference TRBV7-8 and TRBJ1-2, reads GAGVSQSPRYKVAKRGQDVALRCDPISGHVSLFWYQQALGQGPEFLTYFQNEAQLDKSGLPSDRFFAERPEGSVSTLKIQRTQQEDSAVYLCASSPARIANYGYTFGSGTRLTVV.

The chain links TRBV6-6 to TRBJ2-7; D perhaps matches TRBD2 (5 bases). The CDR3 sequence is 15 residues long. Germline V gives CDR1 MNHNY, CDR2 SVGAGI (reference sequence). V dropped 2 bases and J dropped 0 bases, with 11 bases sitting between them. In nucleotides, the CDR3 is TGTGCCAGCAGTTACCCGGGATTGAGCTCCTACGAGCAGTACTTC. Encoded protein: CASSYPGLSSYEQYF.

The rearrangement joins TRBV18 to TRBJ1-2; D gene unclear. CDR3 length: 14 amino acids. V gave up 4 bases and J gave up 2 bases, with 11 bases separating them. Looked up from germline, CDR1 is KGHSH and CDR2 is LQKENI. The CDR3 nucleotides read TGTGCCAGCTCACGGGCGGAGGTCAACTATGGCTACACCTTC. It encodes CASSRAEVNYGYTF. Looking up the rest from reference TRBV18 and TRBJ1-2 gives the full variable domain: NAGVMQNPRHLVRRRGQEARLRCSPMKGHSHVYWYRQLPEEGLKFMVYLQKENIIDESGMPKERFSAEFPKEGPSILRIQQVVRGDSAAYFCASSRAEVNYGYTFGSGTRLTVV.

This clone was detected once. The chain combines TRBV4-3 with TRBJ1-2; tentatively, D is TRBD1 (5 bases). This CDR3 has 15 residues. From germline, CDR1 is LGHNA and CDR2 YSLEER. The V end was cut by 1 base, the J end by 0 bases, with 9 bases between. CDR3 region: CASSQVGTTNYGYTF. CDR3 sequence (DNA): TGCGCCAGCAGCCAAGTAGGGACGACTAACTATGGCTACACCTTC.

The chain links TRBV18 to TRBJ2-3, with D maybe TRBD1 (5 bases). The germline V gene has CDR1 KGHSH and CDR2 LQKENI. V was trimmed by 3 bases and J by 5 bases, leaving 12 bases between them. This CDR3 has 14 amino acids. The CDR3 coding sequence is TGTGCCAGCTCACCTTGGGGCGGTCAAGATACGCAGTATTTT. The encoded protein is CASSPWGGQDTQYF.

The chain employs TRBV11-2 and TRBJ2-1, with 12 bases lining up with TRBD2. The ends lost 6 bases at V and 0 bases at J; junction bases unmatched: 12. Germline CDR1 reads SGHAT; CDR2 reads FQNNGV. The CDR3 runs 19 residues. CDR3 DNA: TGTGCCAGCAGAAGGCCGGGACTAGCGGGCCTCCGCTCCTACAATGAGCAGTTCTTC. The encoded protein is CASRRPGLAGLRSYNEQFF. The variable domain in full, completed from reference TRBV11-2 and TRBJ2-1, reads EAGVAQSPRYKIIEKRQSVAFWCNPISGHATLYWYQQILGQGPKLLIQFQNNGVVDDSQLPKDRFSAERLKGVDSTLKIQPAKLEDSAVYLCASRRPGLAGLRSYNEQFFGPGTRLTVL.

This clone was detected once. The same CDR3 can be traced to other DNA sequences in this sample. The chain joins TRBV5-1 to TRBJ2-3; no definite D call. Deletions cut 5 bases from V and 3 bases from J, with 7 bases between. CDR1 is SGHRS, CDR2 YFSETQ, per germline. CDR3 size: 12 residues. The CDR3 nucleotides read TGCGCCAGCAGGCTAGGGACAGATACGCAGTATTTT. Protein: CASRLGTDTQYF.

This clone was counted a single time. V is TRBV6-5 and J is TRBJ1-2, with a possible D match to TRBD1 (5 bases). Trimming left V 11 bases short and J 8 bases short, with 18 bases between. CDR1 and CDR2 from the germline V gene are MNHEY and SVGAGI. The CDR3 extends over 12 amino acids. CDR3 sequence reads: CACGEGTGGYTF. CDR3 DNA sequence: TGTGCCTGCGGGGAGGGGACGGGAGGCTACACCTTC.

Note on this clone: Other DNA sequences in this specimen translate into the identical CDR3. The gene calls are TRBV5-1 and TRBJ2-3, with D unresolved. CDR1 SGHRS and CDR2 YFSETQ come from the germline V gene. This CDR3 is 14 amino acids long. V was shortened by 4 bases and J by 1 base, with 10 bases between the two germline ends. For the CDR3, the DNA is TGCGCCAGCAGCCTAAGGCAACGCACAGATACGCAGTATTTT. Translated, it gives CASSLRQRTDTQYF.

The V and J genes are TRBV5-8 and TRBJ2-7, with D perhaps matching TRBD1 (6 bases). The V end was cut by 4 bases, the J end by 9 bases, with 11 bases between. The CDR3 loop spans 11 amino acids. Germline V CDR1 and CDR2: SGHTS, YDEGEE. DNA of the CDR3: TGTGCCAGCAGCAGGACAGTGGGGCAGTACTTC. It is translated as CASSRTVGQYF.

The gene calls are TRBV9 and TRBJ2-2, with 9 bases identical to TRBD1. The V gene's germline CDR1 is SGDLS and CDR2 YYNGEE. V was clipped by 3 bases and J by 3 bases; unmatched bases: 3. The CDR3 length is 15 residues. CDR3 nucleotides: TGTGCCAGCAGCGCGCGGACAGGGGACACCGGGGAGCTGTTTTTT. Translated: CASSARTGDTGELFF.